This T cell receptor beta chain was found in a study of cytomegalovirus exposure and HLA in healthy donors. Study outcomes and limitations: The tendency of first-cohort TCR clusters to co-occur in the 120 or so validation repertoires was the finding of a later analysis. High sensitivity and specificity were reportedly achieved when the classifier diagnosed cytomegalovirus status. Some TCR beta chains (roughly 160 of them) were listed as cytomegalovirus-associated.

Turning to this clone: Its antigen is as yet unknown.

Profiling relied on immunoSEQ multiplex PCR, and the TCRdb table lists in-frame clones only, not all of them. The sample has some 90,000 clones, 87% seen once; the top ten hold around 3.9%. The CDR3 has 13 residues. Per the germline V gene, CDR1 is MNHEY and CDR2 is SVGAGI. V was pared by 6 bases and J by 2 bases, with 11 bases between. This receptor was taken from a woman aged 25 to 39 in good health and CMV-seronegative. The gene calls are TRBV6-5 and TRBJ2-7; D gene unclear. Source material: PBMCs. The CDR3 region has the DNA TGTGCCAGCAGACCTGGAGAAGCCTACGAGCAGTACTTC. Encoded protein: CASRPGEAYEQYF.